The next 25 T cell receptor beta chains were all read from a single sample in a study of PD-L1 blockade in urothelial cancer. Generated by immunoSEQ multiplex PCR, the TCRdb table keeps only in-frame clones and is missing some. The sample includes about 52,000 clones, around three quarters seen only once; the top ten take 3% to 4.5%. The sequences come from PBMCs, collected around atezolizumab (anti-PD-L1) treatment. Receptor source: a man aged 65 to 79 with urothelial cancer.

V gene TRBV5-1 combines with J gene TRBJ2-1; tentatively, D is TRBD2 (6 bases). Trimming pared 0 bases from V and 10 bases from J, leaving 14 bases between. Per germline, CDR1 SGHRS and CDR2 YFSETQ. This CDR3 contains 14 residues. CDR3 residues: CASSLALGTREQFF. The DNA for the CDR3 is TGCGCCAGCAGCTTGGCCCTAGGGACTCGGGAGCAGTTCTTC.

The CDR3 DNA reads TGTGCCAGCAGCGTTAGCGGGTTCACAGATACGCAGTATTTT. Its translation is CASSVSGFTDTQYF. The chain recombines TRBV9 with TRBJ2-3, with TRBD2 identical over 7 bases. The V gene end was trimmed by 2 bases and the J gene end by 2 bases; junction bases not matched to a gene: 2. The CDR3 loop spans 14 amino acids. From germline, CDR1 is SGDLS and CDR2 YYNGEE.

The chain has TRBV19 and TRBJ1-4, with D possibly being TRBD1 (6 bases). V was clipped by 3 bases and J by 6 bases, with 11 bases between them. Germline CDR1 is LNHDA and CDR2 is SQIVND (reference sequence). This CDR3 spans 14 amino acids. The CDR3 reads CASSITNRDEKLFF. The CDR3 DNA sequence: TGTGCCAGTAGTATTACGAACAGGGATGAAAAACTGTTTTTT.

The chain joins TRBV19 to TRBJ2-5; 7 positions agree with TRBD1. V dropped 5 bases and J dropped 1; count of bases not matched to a gene: 7. The CDR3 contains 15 residues. Germline CDR1 reads LNHDA; CDR2 reads SQIVND (reference sequence). The CDR3 sequence is CASSLRQGSQETQYF. The CDR3 DNA follows: TGTGCCAGTAGTCTCCGACAGGGCTCCCAAGAGACCCAGTACTTC.

The V and J genes are TRBV6-4 and TRBJ2-3; TRBD1 is a possible D gene (5 bases). The V and J ends lost 7 bases and 4 bases respectively, with 21 bases between them. The germline V gene encodes CDR1 MRHNA and CDR2 SNTAGT. The CDR3 consists of 16 residues. CDR3 residues: CASTKPGRVFADTQYF. CDR3 nucleotides: TGTGCCAGCACCAAACCCGGCAGGGTATTCGCAGATACGCAGTATTTT.

This clone was recorded a few times. The gene calls are TRBV5-1 and TRBJ1-1; D remains unclear. This CDR3 has 14 residues. The V gene lost 3 bases and the J gene lost 1 base, with 10 bases spanning the gap. Germline V gives CDR1 SGHRS, CDR2 YFSETQ. The CDR3 reads CASSSGLGNTEAFF. The CDR3 DNA reads TGCGCCAGCAGCTCTGGACTGGGGAACACTGAAGCTTTCTTT.

The V gene is TRBV19, the J gene TRBJ1-5, with TRBD1 as a possible D gene (6 bases). Germline CDR1 LNHDA, CDR2 SQIVND (reference sequence). The CDR3 has 16 residues. With 6 bases removed from V and 4 bases from J, the gap between germline ends came to 19 bases. The CDR3 loop reads CASSLGGSGVNQPQHF. CDR3 coding DNA: TGTGCCAGTAGCCTGGGGGGGTCAGGGGTAAATCAGCCCCAGCATTTT.

The V gene is TRBV30, the J gene TRBJ1-5; a possible D gene is TRBD1 (6 bases). Germline V gene data show CDR1 as GTSNPN and CDR2 as SVGIG (reference sequence). Trimming took 3 bases from V and 10 from J, leaving 22 bases between them. This CDR3 is 15 amino acids long. The DNA for the CDR3 is TGTGCCTGGAGCCCGGGACGCCCTGACAGGAATCCCCAGCATTTT. Translating gives CAWSPGRPDRNPQHF.

This chain joins TRBV12-5 and TRBJ2-2; 14 positions agree with TRBD2. CDR3 length: 16 residues. CDR1 is LGHNT, CDR2 FRNRAP, per germline. Trimming at V came to 4 bases and at J to 4 bases, leaving 2 bases not matched to a gene. The DNA for the CDR3 is TGTGCTAGTGGTTCCGGACTAGCGGGAGGCACCGGGGAGCTGTTTTTT. Encoded protein: CASGSGLAGGTGELFF.

About this clone: Its ends do not fully match the called genes, so a read error is possible. The V and J genes are TRBV4-1 and TRBJ1-4, with TRBD1 as a possible D gene (6 bases). Germline assignment: CDR1 MGHRA and CDR2 YSYEKL. This CDR3 region has 15 residues. In DNA form, the CDR3 reads TGCGCCAGCAGCAAAGATGCAGGGGCTGGTGAAAAACTGTTTTTT. Translation: CASSKDAGAGEKLFF.

This clone appeared a few times. The chain links TRBV10-3 to TRBJ2-7; unclear D gene. The germline gives CDR1 ENHRY, CDR2 SYGVKD. V lost 10 bases and J lost 3, with 19 bases in between. The CDR3 extends over 14 amino acids. CDR3 sequence: CATARQVRNYEQYF. The CDR3 nucleotides are TGTGCCACCGCCCGGCAGGTTAGGAACTACGAGCAGTACTTC.

In this sample, this clone turned up a few times. The chain employs TRBV7-9 and TRBJ2-5; 9 nucleotides align to TRBD1. Germline V gives CDR1 SEHNR, CDR2 FQNEAQ (reference sequence). V lost 6 bases to trimming and J lost 5 bases; unmatched junction nucleotides: 4. The CDR3 has 13 amino acids. The CDR3 DNA reads as TGTGCCAGCAGACAGGGGGCGAGGGAGACCCAGTACTTC. Protein product: CASRQGARETQYF.

This chain links TRBV7-9 with TRBJ2-1; 9 bases are a match to TRBD2. The CDR3 consists of 14 residues. V was clipped by 3 bases and J by 7 bases; unmatched bases: 4. Germline V gene lookup returns CDR1 SEHNR and CDR2 FQNEAQ (reference sequence). CDR3 DNA sequence: TGTGCCAGCAGCTTCGCGGGAGGGTGGAATGAGCAGTTCTTC. Its protein product is CASSFAGGWNEQFF. Complete variable domain (other parts from reference TRBV7-9 and TRBJ2-1): DTGVSQNPRHKITKRGQNVTFRCDPISEHNRLYWYRQTLGQGPEFLTYFQNEAQLEKSRLLSDRFSAERPKGSFSTLEIQRTEQGDSAMYLCASSFAGGWNEQFFGPGTRLTVL.

In this sample, this clone turned up once. The V and J genes are TRBV29-1 and TRBJ1-5; possibly TRBD1 for D (6 bases). This CDR3 has 14 residues. Germline V lookup: CDR1 SQVTM, CDR2 ANQGSEA. The V gene lost 7 bases and the J gene lost 2 bases, with 15 bases spanning the gap. CDR3: CSATAGVGNQPQHF. As DNA, the CDR3 is TGCAGCGCAACCGCAGGGGTCGGCAATCAGCCCCAGCATTTT.

V and J are TRBV30 and TRBJ2-7, with 7 bases that match TRBD2. Germline loops: CDR1 GTSNPN, CDR2 SVGIG (reference sequence). Germline trimming cut 6 bases from V and 3 bases from J; bases unmatched to any gene: 8. The CDR3 extends over 13 amino acids. The CDR3 here is CACHGGKGYEQYF. The CDR3 nucleotides are TGTGCCTGCCACGGGGGGAAGGGCTACGAGCAGTACTTC.

The V gene is TRBV10-1, the J gene TRBJ1-6; TRBD1 matches at 7 bases. CDR1 is WNHNN, CDR2 SYGVQD, per germline (reference sequence). V shed 2 bases, J shed 13 bases, and the junction held 5 bases outside the gene matches. The CDR3 has 13 amino acids. In nucleotides, the CDR3 is TGCGCCAGCAGTGAGCCGACAGGGAAGCCCCTCCACTTT. Protein product: CASSEPTGKPLHF.

The chain couples TRBV4-3 to TRBJ2-1; TRBD2 aligns across 8 bases. V lost 2 bases to trimming and J lost 7 bases; unmatched junction nucleotides: 7. There are 15 residues in the CDR3. The germline CDR1 and CDR2 sequences are LGHNA and YSLEER. The CDR3 sequence is CASSQRREGWNEQFF. The CDR3 nucleotides read TGCGCCAGCAGCCAACGACGGGAGGGCTGGAATGAGCAGTTCTTC.

The rearrangement uses TRBV11-3 and TRBJ2-1, with 8 bases fitting TRBD2. Unmatched junction bases numbered 3, after V lost 1 base and J lost 10 bases. The CDR3 totals 13 residues. Germline lookup yields CDR1 SGHNT and CDR2 YENEEA. The CDR3 coding sequence is TGTGCCAGCAGCTTAGCTCCGGGGGGGGAGCAGTTCTTC. Translated, it gives CASSLAPGGEQFF.

The rearrangement uses TRBV28 and TRBJ1-5; D unresolved. The CDR3 is made up of 12 amino acids. Germline V gene data show CDR1 as MDHEN and CDR2 as SYDVKM. Trimming took 6 bases from V and 8 from J, leaving 11 bases between them. This chain's CDR3 is CASRPGKKPQHF. CDR3 DNA sequence: TGTGCCAGCAGGCCCGGGAAAAAGCCCCAGCATTTT.

J is TRBJ2-7 and V is TRBV30; TRBD2 aligns across 7 bases. Germline CDR1 reads GTSNPN; CDR2 reads SVGIG (reference sequence). The CDR3 spans 15 residues. J gave up 3 bases and V 1 base, and 9 bases lay outside the gene matches. The DNA of the CDR3 is TGTGCCTGGAGTGCCACTAGCGCGGCGCTCTACGAGCAGTACTTC. Translating gives CAWSATSAALYEQYF.

The sample holds a few counts of this clone. The rearrangement joins TRBV5-1 to TRBJ1-1, with no clear D. Germline V gives CDR1 SGHRS, CDR2 YFSETQ. The germline V and J ends were trimmed by 0 bases and 1 base, with 7 bases remaining between them. The CDR3 is 14 amino acids. The CDR3 is CASSLVSGNTEAFF. DNA of the CDR3: TGCGCCAGCAGCTTGGTATCAGGGAACACTGAAGCTTTCTTT. Filled out from reference TRBV5-1 and TRBJ1-1, the complete variable domain reads KAGVTQTPRYLIKTRGQQVTLSCSPISGHRSVSWYQQTPGQGLQFLFEYFSETQRNKGNFPGRFSGRQFSNSRSEMNVSTLELGDSALYLCASSLVSGNTEAFFGQGTRLTVV.

This chain uses TRBV27 with TRBJ2-7, with D perhaps TRBD1 (6 bases). CDR1 and CDR2 from the germline V gene are MNHEY and SMNVEV (reference sequence). The CDR3 has 14 residues. Deletions cut 2 bases from V and 2 bases from J, with 10 bases between. CDR3 region: CASSLTGSTYEQYF. DNA of the CDR3: TGTGCCAGCAGTTTAACAGGGTCTACCTACGAGCAGTACTTC.

The V call is TRBV15, the J call TRBJ1-2; tentative D call: TRBD1 (6 bases). The CDR3 runs to 16 residues. Germline V gene lookup returns CDR1 LNHNV and CDR2 YYDKDF (reference sequence). The V and J ends lost 0 bases and 7 bases respectively, with 18 bases between them. CDR3 DNA: TGTGCCACCAGCAGAGAAGGGGGGGCAGAGGAGTTTGGCTACACCTTC. Encoded protein: CATSREGGAEEFGYTF.

The V and J genes are TRBV4-1 and TRBJ1-2; tentatively, D is TRBD1 (6 bases). CDR1 MGHRA and CDR2 YSYEKL come from the germline V gene. CDR3 length: 15 residues. Trimming took 0 bases from V and 3 from J, leaving 11 bases between them. CDR3 nucleotides: TGCGCCAGCAGCCAAGATGTCAGGGGAGACTATGGCTACACCTTC. Translating gives CASSQDVRGDYGYTF.

The chain combines TRBV18 with TRBJ2-7, with 9 bases aligning to TRBD1. The CDR3 length is 14 residues. After removal of 5 bases from V and 2 bases from J, the junction contained 4 bases not matched to a gene. Germline lookup yields CDR1 KGHSH and CDR2 LQKENI. The CDR3 region is CASSSTGGTYEQYF. DNA of the CDR3: TGTGCCAGCTCATCGACAGGGGGGACCTACGAGCAGTACTTC. The complete variable domain, with remaining parts taken from reference TRBV18 and TRBJ2-7, reads NAGVMQNPRHLVRRRGQEARLRCSPMKGHSHVYWYRQLPEEGLKFMVYLQKENIIDESGMPKERFSAEFPKEGPSILRIQQVVRGDSAAYFCASSSTGGTYEQYFGPGTRLTVT.